Each of the 29 T cell receptor beta chains below was sequenced from the same sample in a study of CD4 T cells in relation to SARS-CoV-2 and coronaviruses. The antigens of these receptors remain unknown. The method was immunoSEQ multiplex PCR; TCRdb's version includes in-frame clones alone and lacks a portion of them. The sample carries 43,000 or so clones, about four fifths recorded once. The sample taken for sequencing was naive CD4+ T cells from PBMCs, cultured in vitro. Subset reported: naive CD4+ T cells isolated by negative enrichment. These receptors came from an adult with COVID-19.

V usage is TRBV9 and J usage is TRBJ1-6, with D unclear. From germline, CDR1 is SGDLS and CDR2 YYNGEE. Deletions cut 0 bases from V and 8 bases from J, with 6 bases between. CDR3 size: 13 residues. CDR3 nucleotide sequence: TGTGCCAGCAGCGTAGAGTCTGATTCACCCCTCCACTTT. Its protein is CASSVESDSPLHF. The full variable domain, its missing parts supplied by reference TRBV9 and TRBJ1-6, is DSGVTQTPKHLITATGQRVTLRCSPRSGDLSVYWYQQSLDQGLQFLIQYYNGEERAKGNILERFSAQQFPDLHSELNLSSLELGDSALYFCASSVESDSPLHFGNGTRLTVT.

The chain carries TRBV6-2 or TRBV6-3 and TRBJ1-3; D unclear. Germline V gives CDR1 MNHEY, CDR2 SVGEGT. Trimming shortened V by 2 bases and J by 4 bases, and 12 bases separated the two germline ends. The CDR3 spans 15 residues. The CDR3 sequence is CASSYVGGGGNTIYF. The CDR3 bases are TGTGCCAGCAGTTACGTCGGCGGAGGGGGAAACACCATATATTTT.

The CDR3 DNA reads TGTGCCAGCAGTCCCCGACACTTGCGATATGGCTACACCTTC. This translates into CASSPRHLRYGYTF. This chain uses TRBV28 with TRBJ1-2, with no clear D. The CDR3 totals 14 residues. The V gene's germline CDR1 is MDHEN and CDR2 SYDVKM. V was cut by 5 bases and J by 5 bases, with 15 bases left in between.

The CDR3 sequence is CASSLDWTGGRSKNIQYF. DNA of the CDR3: TGTGCCAGCAGCCTCGATTGGACAGGGGGCCGGTCCAAAAACATTCAGTACTTC. The chain combines TRBV3-1 (or the pseudogene TRBV3-2) with TRBJ2-4; 11 bases match TRBD1. CDR3 length: 18 residues. Germline V CDR1 and CDR2: LGHDT, YNNKEL (reference sequence). The trim removed 4 bases at V and 2 bases at J, leaving 10 bases unmatched.

The chain joins TRBV19 to TRBJ2-7; 8 bases agree with TRBD2. The CDR3 sequence is 14 residues long. V trimming: 4 bases; J trimming: 1 base; junction bases outside the gene matches: 3. From germline, CDR1 is LNHDA and CDR2 SQIVND (reference sequence). In nucleotides, the CDR3 is TGTGCCAGTAGTACTAGCGGGCTATCCTACGAGCAGTACTTC. Encoded protein: CASSTSGLSYEQYF.

V is TRBV6-2 or TRBV6-3 and J is TRBJ1-2, with unresolved D. Per germline, CDR1 MNHEY and CDR2 SVGEGT. The CDR3 totals 12 residues. The V gene lost 4 bases and the J gene lost 3 bases, with 6 bases spanning the gap. The CDR3 spells CASSSGYYGYTF. The CDR3, as DNA: TGTGCCAGCAGTTCGGGGTACTATGGCTACACCTTC.

The chain employs TRBV6-4 and TRBJ2-2, with TRBD1 identical over 7 bases. This CDR3 region has 14 residues. V trimming: 3 bases; J trimming: 7 bases; junction bases outside the gene matches: 5. Germline V CDR1 and CDR2: MRHNA, SNTAGT. The CDR3 here is CASSDGTDSGELFF. Here the CDR3 DNA reads TGTGCCAGCAGTGATGGGACAGACAGCGGGGAGCTGTTTTTT.

V is TRBV4-1 and J is TRBJ1-1, with unresolved D. V dropped 5 bases and J dropped 3 bases, with 13 bases sitting between them. In germline, CDR1 is MGHRA, CDR2 YSYEKL. This CDR3 region has 14 residues. The CDR3 reads CASSDRLSDTEAFF. Written as DNA, the CDR3 is TGCGCCAGCAGCGACCGCCTTTCGGACACTGAAGCTTTCTTT.

This chain connects TRBV28 to TRBJ1-1; D uncertain. Trimming cost V 3 bases and J 1 base, with 9 bases left between them. Germline CDR1 and CDR2: MDHEN and SYDVKM. The CDR3 loop spans 14 amino acids. CDR3 coding DNA: TGTGCCAGCAGTTTCGGGTTCCAGAACACTGAAGCTTTCTTT. Translating it yields CASSFGFQNTEAFF.

V is TRBV6-5 and J is TRBJ2-5, with D maybe TRBD1 (6 bases). With 6 bases removed from V and 2 bases from J, the gap between germline ends came to 10 bases. CDR3 length equals 13 residues. Germline loops: CDR1 MNHEY, CDR2 SVGAGI. The CDR3 spells CASRGTSQETQYF. In nucleotides, the CDR3 is TGTGCCAGCAGGGGGACAAGTCAAGAGACCCAGTACTTC.

This rearrangement joins TRBV7-2 to TRBJ2-1, with 8 nucleotides matching TRBD2. The CDR3 runs to 14 residues. V was clipped by 5 bases and J by 8 bases; unmatched bases: 8. The germline V gene encodes CDR1 SGHTA and CDR2 FQGNSA. CDR3 sequence (DNA): TGTGCCAGCAGCCCCGGACTAGCCCGCGATGAGCAGTTCTTC. This encodes CASSPGLARDEQFF.

The chain has TRBV7-3 and TRBJ2-3; D may be TRBD1 (5 bases). The CDR3 has 17 amino acids. The germline V gene has CDR1 SGHTA and CDR2 FQGTGA. The ends were cut back, 2 bases at V and 3 bases at J, with 18 bases in the middle. CDR3 loop: CASSLAAVGPQTDTQYF. CDR3 DNA: TGTGCCAGCAGCTTAGCCGCGGTGGGGCCCCAGACAGATACGCAGTATTTT.

The chain has TRBV2 and TRBJ1-5; 8 nucleotides line up with TRBD1. J was trimmed by 7 bases and V by 7 bases; bases with no gene match: 9. The CDR3 covers 14 residues. Germline-derived CDR1 and CDR2 are SNHLY and FYNNEI. CDR3 bases: TGTGCCAGCACCCCGACAGGGGTTAACCAGCCCCAGCATTTT. This sequence encodes CASTPTGVNQPQHF.

This rearrangement joins TRBV11-2 to TRBJ1-1, with no clear D. The V gene lost 4 bases and the J gene lost 1 base, with 13 bases spanning the gap. The CDR3 extends over 15 amino acids. Germline V gene data show CDR1 as SGHAT and CDR2 as FQNNGV. CDR3 loop: CASSSYQRRNTEAFF. The DNA for the CDR3 is TGTGCCAGCAGCTCATACCAGAGACGGAACACTGAAGCTTTCTTT.

This chain links TRBV10-3 with TRBJ2-1, with 12 nucleotides matching TRBD1. This CDR3 is built from 14 residues. J gave up 7 bases and V 9 bases, and 7 bases lay outside the gene matches. Germline values: CDR1 ENHRY, CDR2 SYGVKD. CDR3 coding DNA: TGTGCCATAGAGCTGGGACAGGGGGCGAATGAGCAGTTCTTC. As protein: CAIELGQGANEQFF.

The table lists this clone with a few counts. V and J are TRBV5-4 and TRBJ2-7, with a possible D match to TRBD2 (6 bases). Germline assignment: CDR1 SGHNT and CDR2 YYREEE (reference sequence). V was pared by 0 bases and J by 0 bases, with 10 bases between. The CDR3 totals 15 residues. CDR3 nucleotides: TGTGCCAGCAGCTTGGGGGCCGGGAGCTCCTACGAGCAGTACTTC. Translating gives CASSLGAGSSYEQYF.

This chain joins TRBV12-3 or TRBV12-4 and TRBJ2-1, with a weak D call TRBD2 (5 bases). V was clipped by 6 bases and J by 9 bases, with 15 bases between them. The CDR3 covers 13 residues. The CDR3 loop reads CASSLSGVGEQFF. Here the CDR3 DNA reads TGTGCCAGCAGCCTATCCGGGGTTGGTGAGCAGTTCTTC.

V is TRBV30 and J is TRBJ2-5; the D call may be TRBD1 or TRBD2 (5 bases each). The germline V and J ends were trimmed by 0 bases and 5 bases, with 19 bases remaining between them. The CDR3 consists of 16 residues. The V gene's germline CDR1 is GTSNPN and CDR2 SVGIG (reference sequence). The CDR3 DNA reads TGTGCCTGGAGTGTCCCCCTGGGACGGAGGCGTGAGACCCAGTACTTC. Protein product: CAWSVPLGRRRETQYF.

The rearrangement joins TRBV18 to TRBJ2-7; the match to TRBD1 covers 12 bases. The CDR3 sequence is 14 residues long. Trimming removed 3 bases from V and 7 bases from J; junction bases left unmatched: 4. Germline values: CDR1 KGHSH, CDR2 LQKENI. The CDR3 DNA is TGTGCCAGCTCACCCAGGGACAGGGGGCAGGAGCAGTACTTC. The encoded protein is CASSPRDRGQEQYF.

The CDR3 sequence is CASSLRASGRFQETQYF. DNA of the CDR3: TGTGCCAGCAGCTTGAGGGCTAGCGGGAGGTTCCAAGAGACCCAGTACTTC. The J gene is TRBJ2-5, the V gene TRBV5-4, with 11 bases matching TRBD2. Germline assignment: CDR1 SGHNT and CDR2 YYREEE (reference sequence). The V and J ends lost 1 base and 1 base, in that order; junction bases with no gene match: 6. The CDR3 is made up of 17 amino acids.

The rearrangement uses TRBV4-1 and TRBJ2-5; 8 bases fit TRBD1. Per germline, CDR1 MGHRA and CDR2 YSYEKL. The CDR3 is 16 residues long. After removal of 5 bases from V and 5 bases from J, the junction contained 13 bases not matched to a gene. The CDR3: CASSTPTGALVETQYF. The CDR3 DNA follows: TGCGCCAGCAGCACCCCGACAGGGGCTTTGGTTGAGACCCAGTACTTC.

The V gene is TRBV3-1 (or the pseudogene TRBV3-2), the J gene TRBJ1-2; no firm D call. V lost 0 bases, J lost 6 bases, and 14 bases lay in between. CDR3 length: 15 amino acids. Per germline, CDR1 LGHDT and CDR2 YNNKEL (reference sequence). The CDR3 protein is CASSQENGGLNGYTF. The CDR3 nucleotides are TGTGCCAGCAGCCAAGAGAACGGCGGGCTCAATGGCTACACCTTC.

This chain uses TRBV6-5 with TRBJ1-1; D unclear. This CDR3 contains 12 residues. Germline-derived CDR1 and CDR2 are MNHEY and SVGAGI. The ends were cut back, 2 bases at V and 5 bases at J, with 6 bases in the middle. The CDR3 loop reads CASSYGKTEAFF. The CDR3, as DNA: TGTGCCAGCAGTTACGGGAAGACTGAAGCTTTCTTT.

V usage is TRBV11-2 and J usage is TRBJ2-1; D is possibly TRBD2 (6 bases). Trimming pared 5 bases from V and 3 bases from J, leaving 23 bases between. Per the germline V gene, CDR1 is SGHAT and CDR2 is FQNNGV. The CDR3 has 18 residues. Here the CDR3 reads CASSKRLVPVTNYNEQFF. Written as DNA, the CDR3 is TGTGCCAGCAGCAAAAGACTAGTTCCCGTTACTAACTACAATGAGCAGTTCTTC.

The V call is TRBV19, the J call TRBJ2-3; D is ambiguous. The CDR3 sequence is 15 residues long. The V gene lost 7 bases and the J gene lost 0 bases, with 14 bases spanning the gap. Per the germline V gene, CDR1 is LNHDA and CDR2 is SQIVND (reference sequence). DNA of the CDR3: TGTGCCAGTAATCCCCGAGGAGCGAGCACAGATACGCAGTATTTT. It yields the protein CASNPRGASTDTQYF.

The chain recombines TRBV6-5 with TRBJ1-2; the D is unclear. The CDR3 is made up of 11 amino acids. Per germline, CDR1 MNHEY and CDR2 SVGAGI. The V and J ends lost 6 bases and 7 bases respectively, with 9 bases between them. CDR3: CASRSTVGYTF. CDR3 nucleotide sequence: TGTGCCAGCAGGTCCACGGTTGGCTACACCTTC.

The CDR3 is CAISERTGNYEQYF. The CDR3 DNA sequence: TGTGCCATCAGTGAGAGGACAGGGAACTACGAGCAGTACTTC. V usage is TRBV10-3 and J usage is TRBJ2-7; 8 positions agree with TRBD1. V gave up 2 bases and J gave up 3 bases; unmatched junction bases: 3. Germline CDR1 ENHRY, CDR2 SYGVKD. This CDR3 is built from 14 residues.

The chain recombines TRBV7-9 with TRBJ2-7, with 9 bases fitting TRBD2. The V gene's germline CDR1 is SEHNR and CDR2 FQNEAQ (reference sequence). J gave up 3 bases and V 5 bases, and 5 bases lay outside the gene matches. CDR3 length: 14 residues. The chain's CDR3 is CASSPSGRYYEQYF. CDR3 sequence (DNA): TGTGCCAGCAGCCCGAGCGGGAGGTACTACGAGCAGTACTTC.

The genes are TRBV5-5 and TRBJ2-4, with D maybe TRBD1 (6 bases). The CDR3 is 16 residues long. Germline CDR1 and CDR2: SGHKS and YYEKEE (reference sequence). Between the trimmed V and J ends, which lost 4 bases and 0 bases, there was a span of 14 bases. DNA of the CDR3: TGTGCCAGCAGCAGGACCTACAGGGTAGCCAAAAACATTCAGTACTTC. Protein sequence: CASSRTYRVAKNIQYF.